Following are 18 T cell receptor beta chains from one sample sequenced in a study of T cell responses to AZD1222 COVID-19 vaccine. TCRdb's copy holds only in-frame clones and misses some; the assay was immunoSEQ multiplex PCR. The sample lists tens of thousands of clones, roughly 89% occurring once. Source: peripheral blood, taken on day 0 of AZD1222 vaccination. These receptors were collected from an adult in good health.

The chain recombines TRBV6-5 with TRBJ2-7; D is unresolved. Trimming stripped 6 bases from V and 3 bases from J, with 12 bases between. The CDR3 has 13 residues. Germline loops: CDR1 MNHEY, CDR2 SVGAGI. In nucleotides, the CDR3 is TGTGCCAGCAGCTCCCTCCAAGTCTACGAGCAGTACTTC. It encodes CASSSLQVYEQYF.

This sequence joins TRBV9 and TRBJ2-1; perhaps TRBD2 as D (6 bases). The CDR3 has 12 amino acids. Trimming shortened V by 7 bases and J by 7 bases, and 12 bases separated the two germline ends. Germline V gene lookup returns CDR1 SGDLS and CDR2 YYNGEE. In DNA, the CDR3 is TGTGCCAGCGGGAGTAGCGGAAATGAGCAGTTCTTC. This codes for CASGSSGNEQFF. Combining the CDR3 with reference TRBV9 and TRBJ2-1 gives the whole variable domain DSGVTQTPKHLITATGQRVTLRCSPRSGDLSVYWYQQSLDQGLQFLIQYYNGEERAKGNILERFSAQQFPDLHSELNLSSLELGDSALYFCASGSSGNEQFFGPGTRLTVL.

CDR3 sequence: CASSYYRTGRGSTEAFF. In nucleotides, the CDR3 is TGTGCCAGCAGTTACTATAGGACAGGGAGGGGGAGCACTGAAGCTTTCTTT. The V gene is TRBV6-2 or TRBV6-3, the J gene TRBJ1-1; 8 bases are a match to TRBD1. Trimming removed 1 base from V and 4 bases from J; junction bases left unmatched: 11. The CDR3 consists of 17 residues. CDR1 is MNHEY, CDR2 SVGEGT, per germline.

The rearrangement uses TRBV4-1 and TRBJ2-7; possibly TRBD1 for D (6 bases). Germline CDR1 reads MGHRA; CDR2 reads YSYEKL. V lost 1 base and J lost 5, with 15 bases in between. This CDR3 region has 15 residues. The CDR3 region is CASSQVPQTGNEQYF. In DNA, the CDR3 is TGCGCCAGCAGCCAAGTCCCTCAAACAGGGAACGAGCAGTACTTC.

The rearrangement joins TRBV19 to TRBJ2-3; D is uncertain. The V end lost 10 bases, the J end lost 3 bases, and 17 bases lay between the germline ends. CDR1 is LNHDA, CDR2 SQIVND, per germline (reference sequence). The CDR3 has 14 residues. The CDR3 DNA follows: TGTGCCACCAAACGGAGCAGCACTACAGATACGCAGTATTTT. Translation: CATKRSSTTDTQYF.

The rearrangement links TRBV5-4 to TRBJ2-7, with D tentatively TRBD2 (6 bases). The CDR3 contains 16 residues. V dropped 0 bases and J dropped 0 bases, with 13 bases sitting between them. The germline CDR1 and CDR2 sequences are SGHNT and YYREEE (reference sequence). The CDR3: CASSLVAGSSSYEQYF. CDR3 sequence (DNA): TGTGCCAGCAGCTTGGTGGCGGGGTCAAGCTCCTACGAGCAGTACTTC.

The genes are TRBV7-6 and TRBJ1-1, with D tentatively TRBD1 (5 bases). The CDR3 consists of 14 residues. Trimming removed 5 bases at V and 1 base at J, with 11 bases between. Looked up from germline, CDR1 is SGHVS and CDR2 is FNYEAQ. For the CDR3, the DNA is TGTGCCAGCAGCCCAGGGACGGCGAACACTGAAGCTTTCTTT. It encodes CASSPGTANTEAFF.

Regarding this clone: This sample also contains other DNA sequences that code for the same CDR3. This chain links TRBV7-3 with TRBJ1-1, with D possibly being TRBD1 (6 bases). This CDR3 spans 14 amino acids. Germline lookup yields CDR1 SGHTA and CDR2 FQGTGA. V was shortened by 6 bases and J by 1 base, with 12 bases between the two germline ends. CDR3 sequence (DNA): TGTGCCAGCAGTTCAGGACAGCCGAACACTGAAGCTTTCTTT. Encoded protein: CASSSGQPNTEAFF.

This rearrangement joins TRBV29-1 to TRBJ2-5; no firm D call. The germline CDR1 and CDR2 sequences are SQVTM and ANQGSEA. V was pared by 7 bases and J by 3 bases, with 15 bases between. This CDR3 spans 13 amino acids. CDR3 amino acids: CSAESGPEETQYF. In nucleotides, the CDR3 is TGCAGCGCCGAGTCTGGGCCCGAAGAGACCCAGTACTTC.

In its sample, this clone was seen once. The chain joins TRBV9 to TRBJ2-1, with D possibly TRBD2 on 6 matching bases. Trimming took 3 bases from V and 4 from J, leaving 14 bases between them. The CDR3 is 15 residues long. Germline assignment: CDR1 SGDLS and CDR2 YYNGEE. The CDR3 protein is CASSGRGAFYNEQFF. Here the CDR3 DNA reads TGTGCCAGCAGCGGGAGGGGTGCGTTTTACAATGAGCAGTTCTTC.

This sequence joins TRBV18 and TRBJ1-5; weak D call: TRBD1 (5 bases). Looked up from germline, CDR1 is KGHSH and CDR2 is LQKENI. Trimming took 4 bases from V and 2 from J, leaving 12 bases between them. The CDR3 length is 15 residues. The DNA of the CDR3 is TGTGCCAGCTCACGGGACGGTCTTGGCAATCAGCCCCAGCATTTT. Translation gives CASSRDGLGNQPQHF.

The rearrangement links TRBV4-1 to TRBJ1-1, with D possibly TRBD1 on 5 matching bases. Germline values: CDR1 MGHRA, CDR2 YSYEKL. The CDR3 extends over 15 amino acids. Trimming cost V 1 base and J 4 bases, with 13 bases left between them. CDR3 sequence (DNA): TGCGCCAGCAGCCAAGCCCTACAGGCGAGCACTGAAGCTTTCTTT. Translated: CASSQALQASTEAFF.

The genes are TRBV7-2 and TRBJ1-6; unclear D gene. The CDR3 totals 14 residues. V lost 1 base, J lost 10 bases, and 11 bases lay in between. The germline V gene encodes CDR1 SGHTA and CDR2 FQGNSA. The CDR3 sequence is CASSLVVKGSPLHF. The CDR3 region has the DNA TGTGCCAGCAGCTTAGTGGTGAAGGGATCACCCCTCCACTTT.

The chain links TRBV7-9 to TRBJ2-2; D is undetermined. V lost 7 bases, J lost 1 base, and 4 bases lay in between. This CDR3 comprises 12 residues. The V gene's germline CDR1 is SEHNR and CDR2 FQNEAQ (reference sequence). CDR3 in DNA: TGTGCCAGCACCGGGAACACCGGGGAGCTGTTTTTT. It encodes CASTGNTGELFF.

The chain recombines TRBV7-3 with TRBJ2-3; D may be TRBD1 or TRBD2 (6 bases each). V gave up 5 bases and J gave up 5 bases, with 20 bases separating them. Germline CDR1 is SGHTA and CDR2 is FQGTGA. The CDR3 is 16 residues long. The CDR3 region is CASSVKSRGRGDTQYF. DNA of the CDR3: TGTGCCAGCAGCGTTAAATCCCGGGGGCGGGGAGATACGCAGTATTTT.

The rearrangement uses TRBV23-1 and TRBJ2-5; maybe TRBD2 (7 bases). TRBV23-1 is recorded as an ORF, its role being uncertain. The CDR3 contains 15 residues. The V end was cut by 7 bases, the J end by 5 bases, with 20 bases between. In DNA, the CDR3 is TGCGCCAGCAACCTCCGGGGGGCCACCGGGGAGACCCAGTACTTC. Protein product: CASNLRGATGETQYF.

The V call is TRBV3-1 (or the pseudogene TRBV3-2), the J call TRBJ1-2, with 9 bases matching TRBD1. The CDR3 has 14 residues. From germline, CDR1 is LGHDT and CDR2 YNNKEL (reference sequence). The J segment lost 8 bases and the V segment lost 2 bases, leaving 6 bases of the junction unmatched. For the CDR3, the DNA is TGTGCCAGCAGCCAAAAGACAGGGGGGTTCGGCTACACCTTC. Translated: CASSQKTGGFGYTF.

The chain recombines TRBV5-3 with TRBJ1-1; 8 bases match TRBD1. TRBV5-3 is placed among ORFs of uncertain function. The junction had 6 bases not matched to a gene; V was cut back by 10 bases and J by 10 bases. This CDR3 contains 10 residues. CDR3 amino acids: CAEFTGGAFF. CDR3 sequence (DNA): TGTGCCGAGTTTACAGGGGGAGCTTTCTTT.